This is a list of T cell receptor beta chains from one sample in a study of control samples from healthy donors and cancer patients. Sequenced by immunoSEQ multiplex PCR; TCRdb stores in-frame clones only, minus some. The sample lists tens of thousands of clones; 80% to 90% were seen once. Sequencing was done on a sample of PBMCs. These receptors originate from a woman in her 50s with lung cancer. Both conserved end residues are part of each CDR3. A D gene is named only where the DNA matches it firmly. Size is stated for part of the rows, as once, few or many counts, or as a class when the clone is expanded.

D gene	V gene	clone size	J gene	CDR3 DNA	CDR3 protein
TRBD1	TRBV28	few	TRBJ1-6	TGTGCCAGCAGTTTCAACACAGGGGGCAATTCACCCCTCCACTTT	CASSFNTGGNSPLHF
NA	TRBV29-1	NA	TRBJ1-1	TGCAGCGTTGGATGGGAAACGGGGACTGAAGCTTTCTTT	CSVGWETGTEAFF
NA	TRBV27	NA	TRBJ1-1	TGTGCCAGCAGTTCCACAAGGTTGGGGGGCGAAGCTTTCTTT	CASSSTRLGGEAFF
NA	TRBV5-6	NA	TRBJ2-7	TGTGCCAGCAGCACCATGGGCGAGCAGTACTTC	CASSTMGEQYF
NA	TRBV4-3	NA	TRBJ2-6	TGCGCCAGCAGCCAAGAGAGTTCTGGGGCCAACGTCCTGACTTTC	CASSQESSGANVLTF
NA	TRBV19	NA	TRBJ1-1	TGTGCCAGTACGGTGGACTTGAACACTGAAGCTTTCTTT	CASTVDLNTEAFF
NA	TRBV5-1	NA	TRBJ2-7	TGCGCCAGCAGCTTAGGCCATTTGAGAGAGCAGTACTTC	CASSLGHLREQYF
NA	TRBV18	NA	TRBJ2-2	TGTGCCAGCTCACTACAGGGTGACGGGGAGCTGTTTTTT	CASSLQGDGELFF
TRBD2	TRBV28	once	TRBJ2-3	TGTGCCAGCAGTTTAAGCCTAGCGGGATACACAGATACGCAGTATTTT	CASSLSLAGYTDTQYF
NA	TRBV19	NA	TRBJ1-2	TGTGCCAGTAGTATGACAGAGAAGTATGGCTACACCTTC	CASSMTEKYGYTF
TRBD2	TRBV7-3	NA	TRBJ2-5	TGTGCCAGCAGGCCTAGCGGGGGCCGAGGGGAGACCCAGTACTTC	CASRPSGGRGETQYF
NA	TRBV7-2	once	TRBJ1-5	TGTGCCAGCAGCCCCTACTCGAATCAGCCCCAGCATTTT	CASSPYSNQPQHF
NA	TRBV7-2	few	TRBJ1-1	TGTGCCAGCAGCCCCCACGGGGGATTCGGGAGGGACACTGAAGCTTTCTTT	CASSPHGGFGRDTEAFF
NA	TRBV6-5	NA	TRBJ1-1	TGTGCCAGCAGTCCAAGTAGACGGGGGGAAGCTTTCTTT	CASSPSRRGEAFF
TRBD1	TRBV6-6	NA	TRBJ1-4	TGTGCCAGCAGGCCTCCCGGAGGACAGGTTAATGAAAAACTGTTTTTT	CASRPPGGQVNEKLFF
NA	TRBV5-1	NA	TRBJ1-1	TGCGCCAGCAGCTTGGATGGGAAATTCACTGAAGCTTTCTTT	CASSLDGKFTEAFF
NA	TRBV19	NA	TRBJ2-7	TGTGCCAGTAAGAACAGTGGAACCTACGAGCAGTACTTC	CASKNSGTYEQYF
TRBD1	TRBV18	NA	TRBJ2-7	TGTGCCAGCTCACGTAAGGGACAGACCTACGAGCAGTACTTC	CASSRKGQTYEQYF